This TCR beta chain was documented in a study of PD-1 blockade in classical Hodgkin lymphoma (dated by TCRdb to about 2020). With regard to the full study: Nivolumab dosing was 3 mg/kg intravenously every 2 weeks, continuing until either disease progression or unacceptable toxicity. To define a peripheral blood immune signature of response to PD-1 blockade in classical Hodgkin lymphoma, the study combined TCR beta sequencing with CyTOF. The full study reports these points: A significant rise by C4D1 was seen in CD4+ but not CD8+ TCR diversity (p=0.0027 vs p=0.16), with the rise being most apparent in complete responders (p=0.02). Baseline diversity similar to that of newly diagnosed patients was observed in trial patients achieving complete response, whereas significantly lower diversity was observed in partial responders and progressors. Newly diagnosed patients were reported to have lower baseline TCR diversity than healthy donors, and relapsed/refractory patients were reported to have lower baseline TCR diversity still. Only a single clinical trial cohort was studied, and what caused the repertoire differences, possibly disease activity or prior therapy, remained undefined. Diversity was lower in patients who began nivolumab less than 1 year after ASCT, so these patients were left out of later analyses to avoid confounding by immune reconstitution.

This specimen's time point label, interpreted: cycle 2 day 1 (C2D1) of nivolumab. All trial patients had relapsed after autologous stem cell transplantation, with cohorts A, B and C differing in prior brentuximab vedotin exposure. The trial cohort included 45 to 65 patients with relapsed/refractory classical Hodgkin lymphoma, and each patient had a best overall response of complete response, partial response or progressive disease. Single-agent nivolumab was administered to trial patients in the multi-cohort phase II CheckMate 205 trial. An independent review committee assessed best overall response using the 2007 International Working Group response criteria. Trial PBMCs were collected immediately before nivolumab initiation (C1D1) and during therapy at cycle 2 day 1 and cycle 4 day 1. After peripheral blood was drawn into 8 mL Vacutainer Cell Preparation Tubes, PBMCs were isolated by centrifugation and then cryopreserved.

This clone was seen only once. Its recognized antigen is unknown. No much larger clonotype is one base removed from it; base qualities were not supplied. Genomic DNA was isolated using the Qiagen DNeasy kit from unsorted PBMCs as well as from negatively selected CD4+ and CD8+ fractions. TCR beta CDR3 regions were amplified by immunoSEQ multiplex PCR using primers annealing to V and J segments. Amplification bias was minimized using a synthetic immune receptor repertoire, and residual bias was removed computationally after sequencing. For the original study's pipeline: Custom Python scripts were used to quantify repertoire diversity as the Shannon entropy index. Unsorted, CD4+ and CD8+ repertoires were analyzed separately, except for combined analyses in which CD4+ and CD8+ sequences were merged in silico. Clonal expansion was defined as at least a 2-fold frequency increase after treatment relative to C1D1, with a pseudocount of 0.5 for undetected baseline clones. Singleton clones were defined as clones with 0 or 1 copy at C1D1, and non-singleton clones were defined as clones with 2 or more copies. Clones expanded in unsorted samples were annotated as CD4+, CD8+ or unknown by matching protein sequences in sorted samples from the same patient. Wilcoxon tests on paired samples were used to test diversity changes from C1D1 to C4D1. Held by TCRdb, this immuneACCESS table contains in-frame sequences only and omits some clones. Under half of the omission traces to an unresolved V gene where checked; the cause of the rest is unknown. V, J and clone size reflect that table, while D and trimming were determined from the DNA. This sample holds around 35,000 clones; 80% to 90% were observed only once. About 7.8% of the sample lies in the top ten.

This receptor was identified in a human donor with classical Hodgkin lymphoma. The sequencing here drew on peripheral blood mononuclear cells (PBMCs), taken before the second cycle of nivolumab.

This receptor carries the CDR3 CASSQIGGHEQYF. The bases are TGTGCCAGCAGCCAAATTGGGGGCCACGAGCAGTACTTC. Here the chain combines TRBV4-2 and TRBJ2-7, and the D gene may be TRBD1, 6 bases matching. The germline V gene specifies LGHNA as CDR1 and YNFKEQ as CDR2. Spanning cysteine to phenylalanine, the CDR3 consists of 13 amino acids. Only the CDR3 portion is preserved as DNA: 39 bases, with reading frame beginning at the first base. Between the V and J ends, shortened by 2 bases and 5 bases respectively, the junction contains 10 bases.